The text below deals with one T cell receptor (beta chain). Its specificity is unknown. The data originate from a study of shared clonotypes between healthy human individuals. CD45RO negativity and positive selection for CCR7 defined naive CD8 cells, a population that excluded terminally differentiated effector memory CD45RA+ cells. Findings and limits, study-wide: Generation probabilities of non-shared clonotypes were lower (relative to those shared by all four donors).

In the original workflow: Without quality scores, immunoSEQ junctional reads could not be filtered like full-length reads. This table comes from immunoSEQ multiplex PCR, and its TCRdb copy is limited to in-frame clones, with some not included. V and J calls plus clone size are reproduced from that table; the DNA served to infer D and trimming. The sample includes some 2,000,000 clones, around 96% of them seen just once. Germline CDR1 reads MGHRA; CDR2 reads YSYEKL. The CDR3 extends over 14 amino acids. J gave up 3 bases and V 4 bases, and 3 bases lay outside the gene matches. Sequenced sample: naive CD8+ T cells sorted from blood. The source of this sequence is a young man in good health. The chain combines TRBV4-1 with TRBJ2-5; TRBD2 agrees at 9 bases. In DNA form, the CDR3 reads TGCGCCAGCAGCCGGCTAGCGGGGAAAGAGACCCAGTACTTC. As protein: CASSRLAGKETQYF.